What follows are 28 T cell receptor beta chains derived from one specimen sequenced in a study of shared clonotypes between healthy human individuals. The protocol was immunoSEQ multiplex PCR, while the TCRdb copy is restricted to in-frame clones and leaves out a portion. Of fewer than 650,000 clones listed, 76% are singletons. The sample comprised PBMCs. These receptors were collected from a woman between 35 and 50 years old in good health. Some clones in this sample may be carry-over from other donors' samples.

As regards this clone: A single base separates this from a much larger clone, so it may be a read error. This rearrangement joins TRBV21-1 to TRBJ2-1; the table's D call of TRBD2 was not tested on the DNA. TRBV21-1 is a pseudogene locus. This CDR3 contains 17 residues. The CDR3 nucleotides are TGTGCCAGCAGCTCACAGGCTAGCGGGCCCAGTTACAATGGGCAGTTCTTC. Residues: CASSSQASGPSYNGQFF.

A remark on this clone: Since a much larger clone is just one base distant, this may be a read error. This CDR3 is CASSHLCAGPTSYEQHF. The CDR3, as DNA: TGCGCCAGCAGCCATCTATGTGCAGGGCCCACCTCCTACGAGCAGCACTTC. The chain is built from TRBV4-3 and TRBJ2-7, with D maybe TRBD1 (5 bases). Germline CDR1 is LGHNA and CDR2 is YSLEER. The CDR3 totals 17 residues.

This chain connects TRBV21-1 to TRBJ2-7; the table's D call, TRBD2, was not checked against the DNA. TRBV21-1 corresponds to a pseudogene. CDR3 size: 13 residues. The CDR3 nucleotides read TGTGCCAGCAGCACCCCGGAGCGCTACGAGCAGTACTTC. This codes for CASSTPERYEQYF.

Here the CDR3 DNA reads TGTGCCAGCAGCCCGCGGACAGAATACAATGAGCAGTTCTTC. Translated, it gives CASSPRTEYNEQFF. The J gene is TRBJ2-1, the V gene TRBV7-9; the D gene is possibly TRBD1 (6 bases). Trimming shortened V by 5 bases and J by 4 bases, and 12 bases separated the two germline ends. The CDR3 length is 14 residues. CDR1 SEHNR and CDR2 FQNEAQ come from the germline V gene (reference sequence).

The rearrangement links TRBV7-6 to TRBJ1-4; 7 bases align to TRBD1. The CDR3 consists of 14 residues. Germline V gives CDR1 SGHVS, CDR2 FNYEAQ. Unmatched junction bases numbered 3, after V lost 4 bases and J lost 4 bases. CDR3 loop: CASSSGQFNEKLFF. The DNA for the CDR3 is TGTGCCAGCAGCTCGGGACAGTTTAATGAAAAACTGTTTTTT.

Of note for this clone: A far larger clone is off by one base, so a read error is likely. The V call is TRBV25-1, the J call TRBJ2-1; TRBD2 aligns across 9 bases. The CDR3 has 14 amino acids. Germline V gene sequence: CDR1 MGHDK, CDR2 SYGVNS. CDR3 coding DNA: TGTGCCAGCAGTGATAGCGGGAGCTACGATGAGCAGTTCTTC. Residues: CASSDSGSYDEQFF.

This chain links TRBV7-8 with TRBJ2-7, with D hard to call. Germline V gene data show CDR1 as SGHVS and CDR2 as FQNEAQ. V shed 2 bases and J shed 0 bases, with 17 bases lying between them. The CDR3 consists of 17 residues. CDR3 in DNA: TGTGCCAGCAGCTTATTTGGCGGTCTCTCGAGCTCCTACGAGCAGTACTTC. Its protein is CASSLFGGLSSSYEQYF.

This sequence joins TRBV7-2 and TRBJ1-1, with no clear D. CDR3 length equals 15 residues. V was trimmed by 1 base and J by 1 base, leaving 10 bases between them. In germline, CDR1 is SGHTA, CDR2 FQGNSA. The CDR3 loop is CASSLGGGGNTEAFF. DNA for the CDR3: TGTGCCAGCAGCTTAGGGGGTGGTGGGAACACTGAAGCTTTCTTT.

V usage is TRBV9 and J usage is TRBJ2-7; 8 bases fit TRBD1. Trimming took 0 bases from V and 2 from J; bases not matched to a gene: 1. CDR1 is SGDLS and CDR2 is YYNGEE in the germline V gene. The CDR3 contains 14 residues. CDR3 sequence reads: CASSVATGAYEQYF. The CDR3 bases are TGTGCCAGCAGCGTAGCGACAGGGGCCTACGAGCAGTACTTC.

The CDR3 DNA is TGTGCCAGCAGCTACCCCCAAGGGCCATGGGATGAGCAGTTCTTC. This gives the protein CASSYPQGPWDEQFF. The genes are TRBV4-2 and TRBJ2-1, with D unclear. The germline V gene has CDR1 LGHNA and CDR2 YNFKEQ. The CDR3 runs to 15 residues. V lost 5 bases and J lost 8, with 19 bases in between.

The chain is built from TRBV7-9 and TRBJ2-1; 9 bases fit TRBD2. This CDR3 has 15 residues. Trimming removed 5 bases from V and 7 bases from J; junction bases left unmatched: 9. Germline V CDR1 and CDR2: SEHNR, FQNEAQ (reference sequence). The CDR3 reads CASSLLSGSINEQFF. DNA of the CDR3: TGTGCCAGCAGCCTGCTTAGCGGGAGTATAAATGAGCAGTTCTTC.

The gene calls are TRBV7-8 and TRBJ2-6; no definite D call. This CDR3 has 17 residues. Deletions cut 0 bases from V and 0 bases from J, with 9 bases between. CDR1 SGHVS and CDR2 FQNEAQ come from the germline V gene. This CDR3 is CASSLALGSSGANVLTF. The CDR3 DNA sequence: TGTGCCAGCAGCTTAGCGCTTGGTAGCTCTGGGGCCAACGTCCTGACTTTC.

The chain links TRBV4-3 to TRBJ1-1, with a possible D match to TRBD1 (6 bases). Per germline, CDR1 LGHNA and CDR2 YSLEER. The CDR3 totals 12 residues. V was shortened by 3 bases and J by 7 bases, with 9 bases between the two germline ends. CDR3 in DNA: TGCGCCAGCAGCCACTTACAGGGTGAAGCTTTCTTT. This codes for CASSHLQGEAFF.

The chain employs TRBV6-1 and TRBJ2-5; D gene unclear. The V and J ends lost 1 base and 5 bases respectively, with 8 bases between them. The CDR3 is 13 amino acids. The germline V gene encodes CDR1 MNHNS and CDR2 SASEGT. The CDR3 nucleotides are TGTGCCAGCAGTGAAGTCGGTGACGAGACCCAGTACTTC. Its translation is CASSEVGDETQYF.

This clone has a handful of counts. J is TRBJ2-1 and V is TRBV4-1, with unresolved D. This CDR3 has 18 amino acids. The V gene's germline CDR1 is MGHRA and CDR2 YSYEKL. V was shortened by 4 bases and J by 2 bases, with 21 bases between the two germline ends. DNA for the CDR3: TGCGCCAGCAGCCCGGCCAATCTTGTAGCCCTCGCCTACAATGAGCAGTTCTTC. This codes for CASSPANLVALAYNEQFF.

The chain uses TRBV18 and TRBJ2-7; 9 bases are a match to TRBD2. There are 15 residues in the CDR3. Germline loops: CDR1 KGHSH, CDR2 LQKENI. After removal of 3 bases from V and 6 bases from J, the junction contained 9 bases not matched to a gene. The CDR3 sequence: CASSPGLAPLGEQYF. The CDR3 DNA reads TGTGCCAGCTCACCGGGACTAGCCCCGCTCGGCGAGCAGTACTTC.

CDR3 nucleotide sequence: TGTGCCTGGAGTGAAACAGGGCGAGGGCCCCAGCATTTT. It translates to CAWSETGRGPQHF. The genes are TRBV30 and TRBJ1-5, with D perhaps TRBD1 (6 bases). Germline CDR1 and CDR2: GTSNPN and SVGIG (reference sequence). V was shortened by 1 base and J by 9 bases, with 13 bases between the two germline ends. This CDR3 has 13 amino acids.

The chain combines TRBV28 with TRBJ1-2; 7 bases fit TRBD1. V shed 5 bases, J shed 7 bases, and the junction held 4 bases outside the gene matches. Germline lookup yields CDR1 MDHEN and CDR2 SYDVKM. The length of the CDR3 is 12 residues. For the CDR3, the DNA is TGTGCCAGCAGTACAGGGGCTGCTGGCTACACCTTC. Its translation is CASSTGAAGYTF.

J is TRBJ1-5 and V is TRBV30, with D possibly matching TRBD1 (5 bases). Between the trimmed V and J ends, which lost 5 bases and 3 bases, there was a span of 17 bases. This CDR3 is built from 15 residues. Germline V gives CDR1 GTSNPN, CDR2 SVGIG (reference sequence). The CDR3 sequence is CAWAKPGLTNQPQHF. In DNA form, the CDR3 reads TGTGCCTGGGCCAAACCGGGACTTACCAATCAGCCCCAGCATTTT.

V gene TRBV11-2 combines with J gene TRBJ2-3; 10 nucleotides align to TRBD2. V trimming: 3 bases; J trimming: 6 bases; junction bases outside the gene matches: 9. CDR3 length: 16 residues. CDR1 is SGHAT and CDR2 is FQNNGV in the germline V gene. The CDR3 here is CASSLIAGGWEDTQYF. The CDR3 DNA reads TGTGCCAGCAGCTTGATAGCGGGAGGATGGGAGGATACGCAGTATTTT. The full variable domain, rest sourced from reference TRBV11-2 and TRBJ2-3, is EAGVAQSPRYKIIEKRQSVAFWCNPISGHATLYWYQQILGQGPKLLIQFQNNGVVDDSQLPKDRFSAERLKGVDSTLKIQPAKLEDSAVYLCASSLIAGGWEDTQYFGPGTRLTVL.

The J gene is TRBJ1-2, the V gene TRBV15; D uncertain. Germline loops: CDR1 LNHNV, CDR2 YYDKDF (reference sequence). Trimming left V 0 bases short and J 8 bases short, with 13 bases between. The CDR3 contains 14 residues. CDR3 residues: CATSRDLGIRGYTF. As DNA, the CDR3 is TGTGCCACCAGCAGAGATCTGGGGATACGAGGCTACACCTTC.

The chain uses TRBV9 and TRBJ2-1; D is perhaps TRBD2 (6 bases). Germline-derived CDR1 and CDR2 are SGDLS and YYNGEE. The CDR3 contains 15 residues. With 4 bases removed from V and 6 bases from J, the gap between germline ends came to 17 bases. CDR3: CASSLREWLVNEQFF. The CDR3 DNA reads as TGTGCCAGCAGCCTTCGGGAGTGGTTGGTCAATGAGCAGTTCTTC.

This clone was counted at least ten times. Other DNA variants within this sample encode the same CDR3. This sequence joins TRBV7-2 and TRBJ2-3; D unclear. This CDR3 has 14 residues. V was pared by 5 bases and J by 0 bases, with 9 bases between. Per germline, CDR1 SGHTA and CDR2 FQGNSA. The CDR3 DNA reads TGTGCCAGCAGCCCGACGACTAGCACAGATACGCAGTATTTT. This sequence encodes CASSPTTSTDTQYF.

This clone was found once. The chain couples TRBV5-1 to TRBJ2-4; tentatively, D is TRBD1 or TRBD2 (5 bases each). Trimming took off 4 bases at V and 6 bases at J, with 23 bases between the two ends. Germline lookup yields CDR1 SGHRS and CDR2 YFSETQ. CDR3 length equals 17 residues. Here the CDR3 reads CASSNSGTNSRGNIQYF. DNA of the CDR3: TGCGCCAGCAGCAATTCGGGGACCAACAGTAGGGGAAACATTCAGTACTTC. Full variable domain (rest looked up from reference TRBV5-1 and TRBJ2-4): KAGVTQTPRYLIKTRGQQVTLSCSPISGHRSVSWYQQTPGQGLQFLFEYFSETQRNKGNFPGRFSGRQFSNSRSEMNVSTLELGDSALYLCASSNSGTNSRGNIQYFGAGTRLSVL.

The chain recombines TRBV6-5 with TRBJ1-1; perhaps TRBD1 as D (6 bases). CDR1 MNHEY and CDR2 SVGAGI come from the germline V gene. CDR3 length equals 14 residues. The V gene lost 6 bases and the J gene lost 3 bases, with 14 bases spanning the gap. The CDR3 nucleotides are TGTGCCAGCAGCAAAGGGGGGTGGGACACTGAAGCTTTCTTT. Its translation: CASSKGGWDTEAFF.

The chain employs TRBV6-5 and TRBJ2-5; a possible D gene is TRBD1 (8 bases). The J call may be mistaken, given a closer DNA end match to TRBJ2-7. The CDR3 is 14 amino acids. Germline V gene sequence: CDR1 MNHEY, CDR2 SVGAGI. DNA for the CDR3: TGTGCCAGCAGGGGGGGGACAGGATCCTACGAGCAGTACTTC. It translates to CASRGGTGSYEQYF.

The chain joins TRBV7-2 to TRBJ2-5, with 10 nucleotides matching TRBD2. CDR1 and CDR2 (germline): SGHTA, FQGNSA. The CDR3 is 15 amino acids. V lost 2 bases, J lost 5 bases, and 5 bases stayed unmatched. The CDR3 protein is CASSLSGRVGETQYF. The DNA of the CDR3 is TGTGCCAGCAGCTTAAGCGGGAGGGTTGGTGAGACCCAGTACTTC.

This clone came up once. The chain carries TRBV5-4 and TRBJ2-3, with D tentatively TRBD2 (6 bases). The CDR3 sequence is 16 residues long. The V gene lost 4 bases and the J gene lost 8 bases, with 23 bases spanning the gap. The germline CDR1 and CDR2 sequences are SGHNT and YYREEE (reference sequence). The CDR3 DNA reads as TGTGCCAGCAGCCTATCCGGGACTCGGGACTTTATTACGCAGTATTTT. This sequence encodes CASSLSGTRDFITQYF.